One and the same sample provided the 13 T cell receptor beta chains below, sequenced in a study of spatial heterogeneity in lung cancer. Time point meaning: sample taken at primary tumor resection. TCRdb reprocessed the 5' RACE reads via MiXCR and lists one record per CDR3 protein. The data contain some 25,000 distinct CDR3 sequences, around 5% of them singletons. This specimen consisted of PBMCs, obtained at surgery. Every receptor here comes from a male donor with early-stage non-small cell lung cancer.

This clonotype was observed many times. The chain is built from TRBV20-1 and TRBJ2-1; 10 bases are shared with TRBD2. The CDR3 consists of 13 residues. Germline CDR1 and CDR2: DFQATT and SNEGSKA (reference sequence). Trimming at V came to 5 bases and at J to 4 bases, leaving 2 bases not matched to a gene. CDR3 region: CSARTSGYNEQFF. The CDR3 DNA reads TGCAGTGCTCGGACTAGCGGATACAATGAGCAGTTCTTC.

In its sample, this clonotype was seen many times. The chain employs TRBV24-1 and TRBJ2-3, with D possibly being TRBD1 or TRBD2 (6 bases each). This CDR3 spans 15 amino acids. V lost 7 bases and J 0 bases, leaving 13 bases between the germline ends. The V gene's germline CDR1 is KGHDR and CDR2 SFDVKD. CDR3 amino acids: CATSPTGTSTDTQYF. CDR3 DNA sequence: TGTGCCACCAGCCCAACAGGGACTAGCACAGATACGCAGTATTTT.

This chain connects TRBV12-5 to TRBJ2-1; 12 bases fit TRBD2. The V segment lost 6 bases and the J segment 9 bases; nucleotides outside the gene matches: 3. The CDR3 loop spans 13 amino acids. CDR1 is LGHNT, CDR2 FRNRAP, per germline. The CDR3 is CASGLAGGREQFF. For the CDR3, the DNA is TGTGCTAGTGGACTAGCGGGAGGTCGTGAGCAGTTCTTC.

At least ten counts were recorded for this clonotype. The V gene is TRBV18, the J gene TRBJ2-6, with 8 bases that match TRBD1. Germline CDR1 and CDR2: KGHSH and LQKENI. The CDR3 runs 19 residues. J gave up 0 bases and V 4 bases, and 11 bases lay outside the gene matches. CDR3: CASSRRQGREYSGANVLTF. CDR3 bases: TGTGCCAGCTCACGGAGACAGGGGCGTGAATACTCTGGGGCCAACGTCCTGACTTTC.

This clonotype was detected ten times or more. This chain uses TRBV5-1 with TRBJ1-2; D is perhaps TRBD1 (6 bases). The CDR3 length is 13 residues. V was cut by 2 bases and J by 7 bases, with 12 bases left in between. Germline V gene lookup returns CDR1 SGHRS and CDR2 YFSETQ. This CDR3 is CASSLVQGFGYTF. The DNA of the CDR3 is TGCGCCAGCAGCTTAGTACAGGGTTTTGGCTACACCTTC.

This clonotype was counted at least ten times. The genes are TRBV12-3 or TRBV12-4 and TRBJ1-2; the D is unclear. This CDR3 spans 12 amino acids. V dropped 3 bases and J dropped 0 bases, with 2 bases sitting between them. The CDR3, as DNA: TGTGCCAGCAGTTTTTCTAACTATGGCTACACCTTC. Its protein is CASSFSNYGYTF.

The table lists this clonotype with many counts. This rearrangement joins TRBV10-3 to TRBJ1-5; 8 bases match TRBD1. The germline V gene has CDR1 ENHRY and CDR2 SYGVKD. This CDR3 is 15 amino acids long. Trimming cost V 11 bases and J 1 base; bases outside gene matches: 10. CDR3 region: CASQGAQGSNQPQHF. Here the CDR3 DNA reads TGTGCCTCGCAGGGGGCACAGGGGAGCAATCAGCCCCAGCATTTT.

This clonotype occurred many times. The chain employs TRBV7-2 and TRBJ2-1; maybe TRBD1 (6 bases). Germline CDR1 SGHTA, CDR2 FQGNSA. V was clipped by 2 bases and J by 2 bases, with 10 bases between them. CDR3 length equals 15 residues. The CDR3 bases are TGTGCCAGCAGCTTACAGGGGTCCGCCTACAATGAGCAGTTCTTC. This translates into CASSLQGSAYNEQFF.

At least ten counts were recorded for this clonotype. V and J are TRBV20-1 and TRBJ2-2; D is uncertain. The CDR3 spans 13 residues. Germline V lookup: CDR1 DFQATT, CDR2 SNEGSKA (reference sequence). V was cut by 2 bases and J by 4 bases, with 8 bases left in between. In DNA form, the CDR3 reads TGCAGTGCTAGATTTGGAAGCACCGGGGAGCTGTTTTTT. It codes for CSARFGSTGELFF.

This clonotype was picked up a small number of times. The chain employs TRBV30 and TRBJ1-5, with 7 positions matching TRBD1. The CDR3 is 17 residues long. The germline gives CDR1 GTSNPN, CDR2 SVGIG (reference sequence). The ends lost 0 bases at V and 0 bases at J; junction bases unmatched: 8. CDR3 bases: TGTGCCTGGAGTGTAAAGGGCAGGGGGACTAGCAATCAGCCCCAGCATTTT. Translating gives CAWSVKGRGTSNQPQHF.

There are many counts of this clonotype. In DNA form, the CDR3 reads TGCGCCAGCAGCTTGGCCGTGGCAGGATTCTACAATGAGCAGTTCTTC. Residues: CASSLAVAGFYNEQFF. The chain carries TRBV5-1 and TRBJ2-1, with D hard to call. V gave up 0 bases and J gave up 3 bases, with 13 bases separating them. The CDR3 spans 16 residues. Germline CDR1 is SGHRS and CDR2 is YFSETQ.

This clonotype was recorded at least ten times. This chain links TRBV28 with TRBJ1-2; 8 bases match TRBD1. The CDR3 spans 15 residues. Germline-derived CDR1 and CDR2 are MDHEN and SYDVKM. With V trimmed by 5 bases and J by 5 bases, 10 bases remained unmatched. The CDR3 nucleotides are TGTGCCAGCAGTACCCCCCACCGGACAGGGTATGGCTACACCTTC. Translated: CASSTPHRTGYGYTF.

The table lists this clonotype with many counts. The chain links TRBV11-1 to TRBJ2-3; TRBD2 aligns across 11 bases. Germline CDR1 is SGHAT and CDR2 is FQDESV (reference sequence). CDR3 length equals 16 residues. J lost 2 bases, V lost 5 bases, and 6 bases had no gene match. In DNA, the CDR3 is TGTGCCAGCAGCCCCCTAGCGGGGGGTCTCACAGATACGCAGTATTTT. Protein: CASSPLAGGLTDTQYF.